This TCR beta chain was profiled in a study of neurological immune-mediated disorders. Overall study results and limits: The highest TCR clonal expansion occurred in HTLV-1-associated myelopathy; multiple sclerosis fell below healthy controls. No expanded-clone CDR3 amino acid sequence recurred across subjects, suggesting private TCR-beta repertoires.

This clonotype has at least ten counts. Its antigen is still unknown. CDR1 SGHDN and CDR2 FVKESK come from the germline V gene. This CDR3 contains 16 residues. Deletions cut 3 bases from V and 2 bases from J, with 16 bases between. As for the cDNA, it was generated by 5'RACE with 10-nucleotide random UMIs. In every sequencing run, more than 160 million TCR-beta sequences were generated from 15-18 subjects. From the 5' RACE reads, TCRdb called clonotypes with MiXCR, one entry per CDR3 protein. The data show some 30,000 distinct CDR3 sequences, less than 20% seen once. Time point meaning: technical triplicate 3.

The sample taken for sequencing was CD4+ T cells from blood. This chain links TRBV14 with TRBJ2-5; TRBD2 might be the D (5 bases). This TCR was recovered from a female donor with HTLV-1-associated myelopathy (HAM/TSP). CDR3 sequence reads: CASSQPAEGLQETQYF. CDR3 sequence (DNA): TGTGCCAGCAGCCAGCCCGCTGAGGGCTTACAAGAGACCCAGTACTTC.